This record covers a single T cell receptor (beta chain). The antigen is unknown. The sample is drawn from a study of cytomegalovirus exposure and HLA in healthy donors. Trimming cost V 5 bases and J 2 bases; bases outside gene matches: 4. The germline gives CDR1 GTSNPN, CDR2 SVGIG (reference sequence). The length of the CDR3 is 14 residues. Study-wide results and caveats: Researchers reported in a later analysis that a missense DCLRE1C variant was tied to TCR beta V- and J-gene trimming. In an earlier analysis, productive rearrangement rates for most beta V segments clustered near 87% or 30%.

A multiplex PCR was run with 60 Vbeta primers and 13 Jbeta primers. Only in-frame clones appear in the TCRdb table, and some are missing; sequencing was by immunoSEQ multiplex PCR. The data contain under 200,000 clones, less than 80% of them singletons. This clonotype was obtained from a man aged 35-49 years in good health and CMV-seronegative. The chain couples TRBV30 to TRBJ2-1; 9 nucleotides match TRBD1. Specimen: PBMCs. CDR3: CAWVDRGTYNEQFF. CDR3 in DNA: TGTGCCTGGGTGGACAGGGGAACCTACAATGAGCAGTTCTTC.